One sample yielded the 8 T cell receptor beta chains listed below, sequenced in a study of cytomegalovirus exposure and HLA in healthy donors. This PCR relied on a set of 60 Vbeta primers and 13 Jbeta primers. Here immunoSEQ multiplex PCR was the method, and the copy in TCRdb shows in-frame clones only, minus some. The sample includes around 130,000 clones, roughly 77% of them seen just once. The sequenced material came from PBMCs. Receptors originate from a man aged 25 to 40 in good health and CMV-seronegative.

The chain links TRBV18 to TRBJ1-1; D may be TRBD1 (5 bases). CDR1 is KGHSH and CDR2 is LQKENI in the germline V gene. The CDR3 covers 13 residues. V was pared by 4 bases and J by 4 bases, with 10 bases between. This chain's CDR3 is CASSLPGGTEAFF. The CDR3 DNA sequence: TGTGCCAGCTCACTACCGGGGGGCACTGAAGCTTTCTTT.

V gene TRBV20-1 combines with J gene TRBJ2-7; D is perhaps TRBD1 (6 bases). The V end lost 7 bases, the J end lost 5 bases, and 12 bases lay between the germline ends. The CDR3 runs to 11 residues. Per germline, CDR1 DFQATT and CDR2 SNEGSKA (reference sequence). The CDR3 nucleotides read TGCAGTGTAAGGACAGTAAACGAGCAGTACTTC. It yields the protein CSVRTVNEQYF.

The gene calls are TRBV7-3 and TRBJ2-1; 8 nucleotides align to TRBD2. Per the germline V gene, CDR1 is SGHTA and CDR2 is FQGTGA. V shed 2 bases and J 4 bases; nucleotides not matched to a gene: 10. The CDR3 runs 17 residues. In DNA form, the CDR3 reads TGTGCCAGCAGCTTATTCCCACTTAGCGGGGTTTACAATGAGCAGTTCTTC. It specifies CASSLFPLSGVYNEQFF.

The chain carries TRBV2 and TRBJ2-1, with 12 bases identical to TRBD1. The CDR3 consists of 16 residues. The trim removed 5 bases at V and 8 bases at J, leaving 10 bases unmatched. CDR1 and CDR2 from the germline V gene are SNHLY and FYNNEI. CDR3 in amino acids: CASSPRDRGQSDEQFF. Written as DNA, the CDR3 is TGTGCCAGCAGTCCCCGGGACAGGGGGCAATCGGATGAGCAGTTCTTC.

The gene calls are TRBV19 and TRBJ1-5, with 10 bases aligning to TRBD1. In germline, CDR1 is LNHDA, CDR2 SQIVND (reference sequence). The J segment lost 8 bases and the V segment lost 4 bases, leaving 8 bases of the junction unmatched. The CDR3 loop spans 15 amino acids. CDR3 bases: TGTGCCAGTAGTACCGGGACAGGGGTCAAGAAGCCCCAGCATTTT. Encoded protein: CASSTGTGVKKPQHF.

This sequence joins TRBV5-1 and TRBJ2-7; D call uncertain. The CDR3 is 12 amino acids. Germline-derived CDR1 and CDR2 are SGHRS and YFSETQ. The V gene lost 4 bases and the J gene lost 0 bases, with 5 bases spanning the gap. The CDR3 DNA follows: TGCGCCAGCAGCACCAGCTCCTACGAGCAGTACTTC. Translation gives CASSTSSYEQYF.

About this clone: The sample has other DNA sequences that encode this CDR3 too. CDR3 DNA: TGTGCCTCGACAGGGTACACTGAAGCTTTCTTT. Protein: CASTGYTEAFF. This rearrangement joins TRBV2 to TRBJ1-1; the match to TRBD1 covers 7 bases. This CDR3 spans 11 amino acids. J gave up 3 bases and V 11 bases, and 3 bases lay outside the gene matches. Germline-derived CDR1 and CDR2 are SNHLY and FYNNEI.

CDR3 bases: TGTGCCAGCAGAGACAGGGGGTTCACTGAAGCTTTCTTT. It is translated as CASRDRGFTEAFF. The chain is built from TRBV7-9 and TRBJ1-1; 9 positions match TRBD1. CDR1 SEHNR and CDR2 FQNEAQ come from the germline V gene (reference sequence). CDR3 size: 13 residues. V lost 6 bases to trimming and J lost 4 bases; unmatched junction nucleotides: 3.